This T cell receptor beta chain was recorded in a study of identical twins. This CDR3 spans 17 amino acids. V was pared by 10 bases and J by 2 bases, with 12 bases of the junction left unmatched. Germline V lookup: CDR1 ENHRY, CDR2 SYGVKD. A single record per CDR3 protein comes from TCRdb applying MiXCR to the 5' RACE reads. The sample includes about 530,000 distinct CDR3 sequences, roughly 15% of them seen just once. As to this clonotype: Its antigen is as yet unknown.

Study-wide points: Whereas memory repertoires showed no such difference, abundant cord blood beta clonotypes carried fewer insertions. Invariant populations such as MAIT and iNKT cells could partly muddle zero-insertion analyses.

Healthy Caucasians made up all donors. The same sample was also used in a study of yellow fever vaccine responses in identical twins.

The chain has TRBV10-3 and TRBJ2-1; 12 nucleotides align to TRBD2. The TCR originated in a woman between 18 and 30 years old in good health. The sample consisted of CD4+ T cells sorted from blood. The chain's CDR3 is CATSPLRTSGTYNEQFF. CDR3 bases: TGTGCCACTAGCCCCCTTAGGACTAGCGGGACCTACAATGAGCAGTTCTTC.